Reported below is one TCR beta chain. What it binds is not known. Via MiXCR, TCRdb re-called the 5' RACE reads, giving one row per CDR3 protein. The sample consists of about 440,000 distinct CDR3 sequences, about 20% of them appearing once. The data were obtained in a study of T-cell memory formation after mild COVID-19. Study details: Most TCR clusters belonged to a single donor.

General study points: Most CD4+ clones that shrank were in CM and EM, while CD8+ ones turned up in EMRA.

The germline V gene encodes CDR1 MNHNY and CDR2 SVGAGI (reference sequence). The CDR3 covers 13 residues. V shed 2 bases and J shed 8 bases, with 12 bases lying between them. Sequencing used PBMCs or a T cell subset sorted from them (not recorded which). The receptor was derived from an adult woman who had mild COVID-19 (a few samples of this study predate the infection). Cell type and time point are not known. The V gene is TRBV6-6, the J gene TRBJ1-2; D unresolved. The CDR3 is CASSYGEARGYTF. The CDR3 nucleotides read TGTGCCAGCAGTTACGGGGAGGCGCGAGGCTACACCTTC.